These 11 T cell receptor beta chains were sequenced from one sample in a study of blood T cells in healthy people across ages. With a J-beta primer mix and a sample-barcoded 5' primer, a second PCR ran about 7 to 12 cycles. Using its own MiXCR run on the 5' RACE reads, TCRdb lists one record per CDR3 protein. The sample holds about 800,000 distinct CDR3 sequences, 25% seen once. These records were also assigned to another study, of T cells of mothers and their children.

The sample was blood. The source of these receptors is a boy between 10 and 17 years old in good health.

The chain employs TRBV20-1 and TRBJ2-5, with 7 bases lining up with TRBD2. The CDR3 runs 16 residues. With 1 base clipped from V and 0 bases from J, the junction kept 8 bases outside the gene matches. The V gene's germline CDR1 is DFQATT and CDR2 SNEGSKA (reference sequence). This CDR3 is CSARGGGAGNQETQYF. CDR3 nucleotide sequence: TGCAGTGCTAGAGGCGGGGGAGCGGGGAACCAAGAGACCCAGTACTTC.

V gene TRBV7-2 combines with J gene TRBJ1-5, with 9 positions matching TRBD1. The CDR3 is 16 residues long. Trimming at V came to 5 bases and at J to 9 bases, leaving 14 bases not matched to a gene. Germline values: CDR1 SGHTA, CDR2 FQGNSA. The DNA for the CDR3 is TGTGCCAGCAGCCCCGGTGGCGGGGGACAGGGCTGGCCCCAGCATTTT. Protein: CASSPGGGGQGWPQHF.

The V call is TRBV27, the J call TRBJ2-1, with 13 nucleotides matching TRBD2. Germline values: CDR1 MNHEY, CDR2 SMNVEV (reference sequence). J lost 1 base, V lost 5 bases, and 11 bases had no gene match. The CDR3 extends over 19 amino acids. This chain's CDR3 is CASSITGLAGRNSYNEQFF. As DNA, the CDR3 is TGTGCCAGCAGTATAACGGGACTAGCGGGGCGGAATTCCTACAATGAGCAGTTCTTC.

The chain employs TRBV7-2 and TRBJ2-5; D is perhaps TRBD2 (6 bases). Trimming removed 3 bases from V and 1 base from J, with 9 bases in between. This CDR3 is built from 14 residues. CDR1 is SGHTA and CDR2 is FQGNSA in the germline V gene. The CDR3 is CASSFLAIQETQYF. The CDR3 bases are TGTGCCAGCAGCTTCCTAGCGATCCAAGAGACCCAGTACTTC.

The V call is TRBV5-1, the J call TRBJ2-5, with a possible D match to TRBD1 (5 bases). The closer fit of TRBJ2-7 to the DNA end suggests the J call may be wrong. CDR3 length equals 14 residues. Per germline, CDR1 SGHRS and CDR2 YFSETQ. The CDR3 here is CASSYLDGHYEQYF. CDR3 in DNA: TGCGCCAGCAGCTACTTGGACGGACACTACGAGCAGTACTTC.

The table lists this clonotype with a few counts. The chain joins TRBV2 to TRBJ1-2; 7 nucleotides align to TRBD1. The J segment lost 7 bases and the V segment lost 6 bases, leaving 14 bases of the junction unmatched. This CDR3 has 15 residues. The germline CDR1 and CDR2 sequences are SNHLY and FYNNEI. The CDR3 loop reads CASRGQVVPLGGYTF. The CDR3 DNA reads TGTGCCAGCAGAGGACAGGTGGTCCCTCTCGGTGGCTACACCTTC. Combining the CDR3 with reference TRBV2 and TRBJ1-2 gives the whole variable domain EPEVTQTPSHQVTQMGQEVILRCVPISNHLYFYWYRQILGQKVEFLVSFYNNEISEKSEIFDDQFSVERPDGSNFTLKIRSTKLEDSAMYFCASRGQVVPLGGYTFGSGTRLTVV.

The sample holds a few counts of this clonotype. The genes are TRBV4-2 and TRBJ2-1; TRBD1 or TRBD2 may be the D gene (5 bases each). The J call could be wrong; TRBJ2-7 is a better fit for the DNA end. Germline loops: CDR1 LGHNA, CDR2 YNFKEQ. The CDR3 spans 11 residues. DNA for the CDR3: TGTGCCAGCAGCCAAGATGGGGGGCAGTACTTC. This encodes CASSQDGGQYF.

This rearrangement joins TRBV29-1 to TRBJ2-2, with D possibly being TRBD2 (6 bases). V lost 4 bases and J 7 bases, leaving 10 bases between the germline ends. The CDR3 extends over 12 amino acids. Germline V gene data show CDR1 as SQVTM and CDR2 as ANQGSEA. CDR3 DNA: TGCAGCGTTGTACTAGCTGGCGGGGAGCTGTTTTTT. Translation gives CSVVLAGGELFF.

Only a few counts were recorded for this clonotype. This chain joins TRBV4-1 and TRBJ2-5; TRBD2 agrees at 9 bases. The end of the DNA fits TRBJ2-7 better, so the J call may be wrong. Germline-derived CDR1 and CDR2 are MGHRA and YSYEKL. The CDR3 runs to 16 residues. CDR3 nucleotide sequence: TGCGCCAGCAGCCAAATAGCGGGAGCTTTGACCTACGAGCAGTACTTC. This encodes CASSQIAGALTYEQYF.

The table lists this clonotype with a few counts. The chain joins TRBV5-1 to TRBJ1-4, with D possibly matching TRBD1 (5 bases). The CDR3 loop spans 16 amino acids. The germline V gene has CDR1 SGHRS and CDR2 YFSETQ. Trimming took off 4 bases at V and 4 bases at J, with 17 bases between the two ends. The CDR3 here is CASSPSLTGRNEKLFF. The CDR3 DNA is TGCGCCAGCAGCCCCTCTCTGACGGGGCGTAATGAAAAACTGTTTTTT.

This chain links TRBV29-1 with TRBJ2-2; D not resolved. Trimming removed 4 bases from V and 7 bases from J, with 10 bases in between. This CDR3 contains 12 residues. CDR1 SQVTM and CDR2 ANQGSEA come from the germline V gene. CDR3 residues: CSVAWAGGELFF. The CDR3 nucleotides are TGCAGCGTTGCTTGGGCCGGCGGGGAGCTGTTTTTT.